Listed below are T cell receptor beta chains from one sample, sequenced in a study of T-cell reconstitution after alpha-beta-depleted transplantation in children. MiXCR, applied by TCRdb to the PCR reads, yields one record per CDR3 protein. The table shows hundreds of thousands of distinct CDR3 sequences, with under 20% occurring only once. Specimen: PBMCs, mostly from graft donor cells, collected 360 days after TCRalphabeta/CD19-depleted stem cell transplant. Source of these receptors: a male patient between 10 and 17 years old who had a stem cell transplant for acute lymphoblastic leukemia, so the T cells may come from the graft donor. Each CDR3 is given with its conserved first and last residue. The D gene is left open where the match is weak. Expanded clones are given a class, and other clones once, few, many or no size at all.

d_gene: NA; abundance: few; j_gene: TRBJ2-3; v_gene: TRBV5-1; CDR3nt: TGCGCCAGCAGCTTGGGTACTAGCCCGAGCACAGATACGCAGTATTTT; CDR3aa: CASSLGTSPSTDTQYF
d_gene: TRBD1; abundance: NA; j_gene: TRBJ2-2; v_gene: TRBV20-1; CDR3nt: TGCAGTGCTAGACGCGACAGGGGAATCACCGGGGAGCTGTTTTTT; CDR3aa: CSARRDRGITGELFF
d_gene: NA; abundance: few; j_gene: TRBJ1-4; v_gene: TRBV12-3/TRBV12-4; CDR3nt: TGTGCCAGCAGTTTAGGCGCCTATAATGAAAAACTGTTTTTT; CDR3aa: CASSLGAYNEKLFF
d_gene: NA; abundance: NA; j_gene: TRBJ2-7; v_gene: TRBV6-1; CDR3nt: TGTGCCAGCAGTAAATATAGCGGTGACTCATCCTACGAGCAGTACTTC; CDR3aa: CASSKYSGDSSYEQYF
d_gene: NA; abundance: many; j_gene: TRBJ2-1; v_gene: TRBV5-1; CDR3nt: TGCGCCAGCAGCTTGGACTTAGGGGTATACAATGAGCAGTTCTTC; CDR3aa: CASSLDLGVYNEQFF
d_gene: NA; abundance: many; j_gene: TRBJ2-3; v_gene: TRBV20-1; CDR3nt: TGCAGTGCTATCATACTAGGAGGCACAGATACGCAGTATTTT; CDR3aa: CSAIILGGTDTQYF
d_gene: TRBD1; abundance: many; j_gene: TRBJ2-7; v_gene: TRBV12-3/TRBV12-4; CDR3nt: TGTGCCAGCAGTTTAATGGACAGGGCCTCCTACGAGCAGTACTTC; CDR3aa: CASSLMDRASYEQYF
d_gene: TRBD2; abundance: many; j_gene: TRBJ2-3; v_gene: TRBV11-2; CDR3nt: TGTGCCAGCAGTTCATACGACTATCTAGCGGGAGCGGTAGATACGCAGTATTTT; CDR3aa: CASSSYDYLAGAVDTQYF
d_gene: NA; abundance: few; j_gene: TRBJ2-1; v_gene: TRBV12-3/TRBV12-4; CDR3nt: TGTGCCAGCAAAAAGCGCTCGAGCTCCTACAATGAGCAGTTCTTC; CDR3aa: CASKKRSSSYNEQFF
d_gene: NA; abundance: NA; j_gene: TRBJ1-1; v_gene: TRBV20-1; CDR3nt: TGCAGTGCTAGAGATATGGGGCCAGGGTCGATAGAAGCTTTCTTT; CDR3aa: CSARDMGPGSIEAFF
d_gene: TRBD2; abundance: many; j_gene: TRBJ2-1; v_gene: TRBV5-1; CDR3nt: TGCGCCAGCAGCTTGAGTACTAGCGGGGACAATGAGCAGTTCTTC; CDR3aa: CASSLSTSGDNEQFF
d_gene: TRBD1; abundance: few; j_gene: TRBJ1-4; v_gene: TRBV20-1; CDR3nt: TGCAGTGCTTCTACAGGGGGAACTAATGAAAAACTGTTTTTT; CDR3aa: CSASTGGTNEKLFF
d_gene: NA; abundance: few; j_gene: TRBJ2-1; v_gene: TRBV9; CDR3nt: TGTGCCAGCAGCGTAGCTCTCGGAGGGGCCTACAATGAGCAGTTCTTC; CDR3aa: CASSVALGGAYNEQFF
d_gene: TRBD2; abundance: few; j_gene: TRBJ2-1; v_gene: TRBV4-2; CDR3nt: TGTGCCAGCAGCCAAGAAATTTCGGGAGGCCCTGTCGGCAATGAGCAGTTCTTC; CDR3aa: CASSQEISGGPVGNEQFF
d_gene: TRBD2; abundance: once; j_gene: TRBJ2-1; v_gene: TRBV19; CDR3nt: TGTGCCAGTAGGAGGACTAGCCTTCAGAGCTCCTACAATGAGCAGTTCTTC; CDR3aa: CASRRTSLQSSYNEQFF
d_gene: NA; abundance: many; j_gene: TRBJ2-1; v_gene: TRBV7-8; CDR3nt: TGTGCCAGCAGCTTGAAAGAGTACAATGAGCAGTTCTTC; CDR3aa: CASSLKEYNEQFF
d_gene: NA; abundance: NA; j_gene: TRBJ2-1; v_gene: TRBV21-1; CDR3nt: TGTGCCAGCAGCTCACCGCGGACACCTCCTCCCCACAGCTCCTACAATGAGCAGTTCTTC; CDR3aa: CASSSPRTPPPHSSYNEQFF
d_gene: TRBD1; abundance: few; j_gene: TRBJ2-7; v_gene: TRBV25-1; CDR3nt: TGTGCCAGCAGTGCCTGGGACAGGTTTAACAACGAGCAGTACTTC; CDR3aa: CASSAWDRFNNEQYF
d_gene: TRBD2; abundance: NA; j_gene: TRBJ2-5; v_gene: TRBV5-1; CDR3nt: TGCGCCAGCAGCACCGGACTAGCGGGAGGGCCCTCGGAGACCCAGTACTTC; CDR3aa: CASSTGLAGGPSETQYF
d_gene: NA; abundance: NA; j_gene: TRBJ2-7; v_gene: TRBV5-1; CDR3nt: TGCGCCAGCAGCTTGGTTGGCGGAGGCCGCTACGAGCAGTACTTC; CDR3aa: CASSLVGGGRYEQYF
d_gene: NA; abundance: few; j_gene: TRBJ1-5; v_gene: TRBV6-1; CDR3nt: TGTGCCAGCAGTGAAGGACTCAATCAGCCCCAGCATTTT; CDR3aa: CASSEGLNQPQHF
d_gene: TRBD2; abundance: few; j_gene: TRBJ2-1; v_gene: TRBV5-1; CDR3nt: TGCGCCAGCAGCTTTGATGGCGGGAGAGGCCTTAATGAGCAGTTCTTC; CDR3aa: CASSFDGGRGLNEQFF
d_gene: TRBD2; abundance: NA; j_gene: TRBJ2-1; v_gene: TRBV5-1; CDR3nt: TGCGCCAGCAGCTTTACTAGCGCAGGGCCAAGGGAGTACAATGAGCAGTTCTTC; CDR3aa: CASSFTSAGPREYNEQFF
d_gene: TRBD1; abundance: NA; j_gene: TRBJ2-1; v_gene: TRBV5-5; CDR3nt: TGTGCCAGCAATTGGGGACAGGGTAACAATGAGCAGTTCTTC; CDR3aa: CASNWGQGNNEQFF
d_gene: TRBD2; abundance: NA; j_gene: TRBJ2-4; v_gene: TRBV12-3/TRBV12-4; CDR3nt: TGTGCCAGCAGTGGATGGACTAGCGGAGCCAAAAACATTCAGTACTTC; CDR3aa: CASSGWTSGAKNIQYF
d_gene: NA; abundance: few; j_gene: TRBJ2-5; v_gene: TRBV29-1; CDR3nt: TGCAGCATCCGGAGGACGGCCCAAGAGACCCAGTACTTC; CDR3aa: CSIRRTAQETQYF
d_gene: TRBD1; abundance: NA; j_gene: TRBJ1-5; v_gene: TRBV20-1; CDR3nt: TGCAGTGCTAGAGATTCGGGGACAGGGAAACAGCCCCAGCATTTT; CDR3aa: CSARDSGTGKQPQHF
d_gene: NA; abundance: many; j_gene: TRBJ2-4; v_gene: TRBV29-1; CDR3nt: TGCAGCGTTGAAGATCTCAGACGCAACCCGGGCATTCAGTACTTC; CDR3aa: CSVEDLRRNPGIQYF
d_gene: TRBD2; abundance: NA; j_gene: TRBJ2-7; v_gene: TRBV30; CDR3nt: TGTGCCTGGAGTACCTTGCTAGCGGGCCCCTACGAGCAGTACTTC; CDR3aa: CAWSTLLAGPYEQYF
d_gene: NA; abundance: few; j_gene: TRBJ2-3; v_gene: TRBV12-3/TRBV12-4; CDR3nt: TGTGCCAGCAATCCCCCCGACCGGGCGCAGTATTTT; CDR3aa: CASNPPDRAQYF
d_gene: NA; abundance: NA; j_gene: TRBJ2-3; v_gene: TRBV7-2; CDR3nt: TGTGCCAGCAGCGGACGATCGGACAACACAGATACGCAGTATTTT; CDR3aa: CASSGRSDNTDTQYF
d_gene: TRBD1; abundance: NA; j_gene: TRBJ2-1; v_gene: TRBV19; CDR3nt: TGTGCCAGTACCTGGACAGGGGCCTACAATGAGCAGTTCTTC; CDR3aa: CASTWTGAYNEQFF
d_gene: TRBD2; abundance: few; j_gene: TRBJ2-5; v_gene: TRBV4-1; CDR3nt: TGCGCCAGCAGCCAAGGCGCGGCTAGCGGGAGAACGCAGACCCAGTACTTC; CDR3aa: CASSQGAASGRTQTQYF